One and the same sample provided the 16 T cell receptor beta chains below, sequenced in a study of OX40 agonist ivuxolimab in advanced cancers. Libraries were prepared by immunoSEQ multiplex PCR; TCRdb keeps only in-frame clonotypes and omits some of them. The top ten hold around 2.6% of the sample, which has around 100,000 clones, about 91% seen once. The specimen was CD4+ or CD8+ T cells sorted from blood, collected in a trial of the OX40 agonist ivuxolimab. The source is an adult with an advanced solid tumor such as melanoma, head and neck, liver or kidney cancer.

This clone showed up just a few times. This rearrangement joins TRBV19 to TRBJ1-1; TRBD1 might be the D (5 bases). Looked up from germline, CDR1 is LNHDA and CDR2 is SQIVND (reference sequence). The V end was cut by 4 bases, the J end by 1 base, with 13 bases between. This CDR3 is built from 15 residues. The CDR3 spells CASSTFGTANTEAFF. In DNA, the CDR3 is TGTGCCAGTAGTACCTTCGGGACCGCGAACACTGAAGCTTTCTTT.

The chain employs TRBV2 and TRBJ2-2, with TRBD2 as a possible D gene (6 bases). CDR3 length: 15 residues. Trimming removed 6 bases from V and 5 bases from J, with 16 bases in between. Per germline, CDR1 SNHLY and CDR2 FYNNEI. CDR3 bases: TGTGCCAGCAGCGTCCGGCAGGGAGGAACCGGGGAGCTGTTTTTT. Translating gives CASSVRQGGTGELFF.

The rearrangement links TRBV9 to TRBJ1-1, with D uncertain. The CDR3 is 13 residues long. Between the trimmed V and J ends, which lost 0 bases and 1 base, there was a span of 4 bases. Germline V gene lookup returns CDR1 SGDLS and CDR2 YYNGEE. The CDR3 nucleotides read TGTGCCAGCAGCGTAGCCCAGAACACTGAAGCTTTCTTT. This encodes CASSVAQNTEAFF.

V usage is TRBV5-1 and J usage is TRBJ2-1, with 8 bases fitting TRBD1. Germline CDR1 and CDR2: SGHRS and YFSETQ. This CDR3 has 14 amino acids. J lost 6 bases, V lost 5 bases, and 7 bases had no gene match. CDR3 in DNA: TGCGCCAGCAGTTCGGGACAGGTTGTCAATGAGCAGTTCTTC. Translation: CASSSGQVVNEQFF.

V gene TRBV6-5 combines with J gene TRBJ2-3; D gene ambiguous. This CDR3 has 15 amino acids. V was clipped by 0 bases and J by 2 bases, with 9 bases between them. CDR1 and CDR2 (germline): MNHEY, SVGAGI. CDR3 residues: CASSYSSWDTDTQYF. The CDR3 nucleotides are TGTGCCAGCAGTTACTCGTCTTGGGACACAGATACGCAGTATTTT.

The chain joins TRBV19 to TRBJ2-3; 11 bases are shared with TRBD2. Germline V gives CDR1 LNHDA, CDR2 SQIVND (reference sequence). The CDR3 has 15 residues. The junction had 7 bases not matched to a gene; V was cut back by 6 bases and J by 5 bases. The CDR3 DNA is TGTGCCAGTAGCTTGGGAACTAGCGGGAGAGATACGCAGTATTTT. Translating gives CASSLGTSGRDTQYF.

The gene calls are TRBV7-2 and TRBJ2-5; D ambiguous. This CDR3 comprises 14 residues. Trimming removed 3 bases from V and 7 bases from J, with 15 bases in between. Germline V gives CDR1 SGHTA, CDR2 FQGNSA. CDR3 residues: CASSFQRPTGTQYF. DNA for the CDR3: TGTGCCAGCAGCTTTCAGCGACCGACCGGGACCCAGTACTTC.

The chain has TRBV18 and TRBJ1-1, with D perhaps matching TRBD1 (6 bases). The germline V and J ends were trimmed by 0 bases and 4 bases, with 15 bases remaining between them. Germline values: CDR1 KGHSH, CDR2 LQKENI. This CDR3 spans 16 amino acids. The CDR3 sequence is CASSPPNYREGTEAFF. CDR3 bases: TGTGCCAGCTCACCACCGAACTACAGGGAGGGCACTGAAGCTTTCTTT.

This chain connects TRBV2 to TRBJ1-1; 8 positions agree with TRBD1. After removal of 5 bases from V and 1 base from J, the junction contained 3 bases not matched to a gene. Germline CDR1 and CDR2: SNHLY and FYNNEI. The CDR3 is 14 amino acids. In DNA, the CDR3 is TGTGCCAGCAGTTGGACAGGGACGAACACTGAAGCTTTCTTT. As protein: CASSWTGTNTEAFF.

CDR3 residues: CASSLLQGAHNEQFF. The DNA of the CDR3 is TGCGCCAGCAGCCTACTCCAAGGGGCGCACAATGAGCAGTTCTTC. This sequence joins TRBV5-1 and TRBJ2-1, with D possibly matching TRBD1 (5 bases). The germline V gene has CDR1 SGHRS and CDR2 YFSETQ. The CDR3 spans 15 residues. V lost 4 bases and J 5 bases, leaving 16 bases between the germline ends. The variable domain in full, completed from reference TRBV5-1 and TRBJ2-1, reads KAGVTQTPRYLIKTRGQQVTLSCSPISGHRSVSWYQQTPGQGLQFLFEYFSETQRNKGNFPGRFSGRQFSNSRSEMNVSTLELGDSALYLCASSLLQGAHNEQFFGPGTRLTVL.

About this clone: Other DNA sequences from this sample encode an identical CDR3 as well. The gene calls are TRBV7-2 and TRBJ2-7; D remains unclear. V was pared by 5 bases and J by 2 bases, with 4 bases between. This CDR3 has 11 amino acids. Germline assignment: CDR1 SGHTA and CDR2 FQGNSA. CDR3 sequence (DNA): TGTGCCAGCAGCCCCGCCTACGAGCAGTACTTC. Residues: CASSPAYEQYF. Using reference TRBV7-2 and TRBJ2-7 for the parts outside the CDR3, the full variable domain is GAGVSQSPSNKVTEKGKDVELRCDPISGHTALYWYRQSLGQGLEFLIYFQGNSAPDKSGLPSDRFSAERTGGSVSTLTIQRTQQEDSAVYLCASSPAYEQYFGPGTRLTVT.

This clone has just one count. The CDR3 DNA reads as TGCAGCGGGGGGGTTTTAGGGACCCAGTACTTC. Its protein product is CSGGVLGTQYF. The chain links TRBV29-1 to TRBJ2-5, with a tentative D call TRBD2 (6 bases). This CDR3 is 11 amino acids long. In germline, CDR1 is SQVTM, CDR2 ANQGSEA. Trimming took off 7 bases at V and 7 bases at J, with 13 bases between the two ends.

This sequence joins TRBV19 and TRBJ2-3; D unclear. Trimming removed 3 bases at V and 2 bases at J, with 9 bases between. The germline V gene has CDR1 LNHDA and CDR2 SQIVND (reference sequence). There are 14 residues in the CDR3. The CDR3 here is CASSMAETTDTQYF. The CDR3 region has the DNA TGTGCCAGTAGTATGGCGGAGACCACAGATACGCAGTATTTT.

This sequence joins TRBV28 and TRBJ1-4; no clear D gene. The CDR3 is 14 residues long. Trimming cost V 4 bases and J 13 bases, with 19 bases left between them. Germline V CDR1 and CDR2: MDHEN, SYDVKM. CDR3 sequence reads: CASSSTLPLEGLFF. The CDR3 DNA is TGTGCCAGCAGTTCAACCCTTCCCCTCGAAGGACTGTTTTTT. The complete variable domain, with remaining parts taken from reference TRBV28 and TRBJ1-4, reads DVKVTQSSRYLVKRTGEKVFLECVQDMDHENMFWYRQDPGLGLRLIYFSYDVKMKEKGDIPEGYSVSREKKERFSLILESASTNQTSMYLCASSSTLPLEGLFFGSGTQLSVL.

The chain combines TRBV4-1 with TRBJ1-1; possible D gene TRBD1, 5 bases. The CDR3 has 16 residues. The V end lost 6 bases, the J end lost 6 bases, and 23 bases lay between the germline ends. Germline V CDR1 and CDR2: MGHRA, YSYEKL. Written as DNA, the CDR3 is TGCGCCAGCAGTCCGATCCTTCTTCAGGGAGGCCCTGAAGCTTTCTTT. It specifies CASSPILLQGGPEAFF.

CDR3 DNA: TGTGCCAGCAGCTTCCAAGAGACCCAGTACTTC. This codes for CASSFQETQYF. The chain couples TRBV2 to TRBJ2-5; D is ambiguous. Germline lookup yields CDR1 SNHLY and CDR2 FYNNEI. V lost 6 bases, J lost 1 base, and 3 bases lay in between. CDR3 length: 11 residues.